This TCR beta chain was recorded in a study of beta chain features in type 1 diabetes (dated by TCRdb to about 2018). Looking at the study overall: Mean age, gender distribution, total cell number and subset yield did not differ between patients and healthy donors. The study compared TCRB repertoires of sorted circulating CD4+ T cell subsets between recently diagnosed type 1 diabetes patients and matched healthy donors. Across all samples, some 110,000,000 sorted cells were examined, and cell number per subset correlated strongly with RNA yield. Naive and central memory subsets were obtained from all 30 or so donors, but regulatory and stem cell-like memory subsets were isolated from only 8 patients and 8 healthy donors.

There are 16 amino acids in the CDR3, from cysteine to phenylalanine inclusive. This entry keeps only the CDR3 DNA: 48 bases, framed from base 1. The High Capacity cDNA Reverse Transcription Kit was used to reverse transcribe all of the isolated RNA, meaning that expressed TCRB transcripts were what got sequenced. Naive, central memory and regulatory T cell samples underwent deep immunoSEQ sequencing, averaging about 3.57 million total reads per sample. After sorted cells were lysed in RLT buffer, RNA was extracted with DNase-treated RNeasy Micro or Mini kits, with the choice depending on cell number. Each cell subset was processed separately to prevent cross-contamination, with patient and healthy donor samples processed together. The immunoSEQ multiplex PCR was used to amplify TCRB sequences from cDNA, generating 87-bp fragments that spanned the CDR3 region. Amplicons were sequenced on the Illumina HiSeq platform. Under the source paper's analysis protocol: Synthetic template baselines were used to correct PCR bias computationally, reads within Hamming distance 2 were collapsed, and singletons that could not be merged were discarded. By aligning reads against IMGT, V, D and J genes, CDR3 length, and insertions or deletions at six rearrangement sites were assigned. Clonotype counts were normalized to sorted cell number within each subset before computing true diversity and Gini coefficients with the tcR R package. The overlap coefficient, calculated on TCRB nucleotide sequences, was used to quantify repertoire sharing. Out-of-frame TCRB sequences from naive cells were analyzed to stand in for the pre-selection repertoire. TCRdb carries this immuneACCESS record with in-frame sequences only. Its versions omit some clonotypes, under half of them owing to an unresolved V gene in the studies checked, with the rest unexplained. D and trimming were read from the DNA, whereas the V and J calls and clone size are those reported in that table. The sample table contains nearly 250,000 clones; only one count was recorded for roughly 15% of them. About 0.027% of the sample lies in the top ten.

Results and caveats for the whole study, not just this receptor: Shorter templates might have been favored by PCR, but patient and control samples were amplified and corrected together, so both groups would have been affected equally by any skew. Type 1 diabetes patients showed a moderate but significant shortening of TCRB CDR3 length in all four CD4+ subsets. Because the HLA sub-analyses included only small numbers of individuals, any influence of HLA type on TCRB rearrangement was left unresolved. Patients with type 1 diabetes made fewer insertions and deleted more nucleotides at VDJ recombination sites, implying thymic rearrangement abnormalities. Because cDNA rather than genomic DNA was sequenced, highly expressing activated cells could have been over-represented, although no difference in activation and CD3 levels was found between groups. Naive, central memory and regulatory TCRB repertoires appeared more similar among patients than among healthy donors.

This clone came up a few times. The antigen it binds to is not known. Base qualities are missing; no much larger clone stands one base away. Each donor gave one peripheral blood draw, averaging roughly 120 mL, which was collected into heparinised tubes. Using a panel that included CD45RO, CCR7, CD25, CD127, CD95 and CD27, naive, central memory, regulatory and stem cell-like memory CD4+ T cells were sorted on a BD FACSAria II. Purity was above 98% for every sorted population. Right away, PBMCs were isolated by Lymphoprep density gradient centrifugation and were stained directly, with no culture step. So that batch effects would be minimized, each experiment stained and sorted samples in pairs, pairing one healthy donor with one patient.

This clonotype was sampled from a woman in her thirties or forties in good health. Sequencing was carried out using naive CD4+ T cells from blood. The cell subset or site tag for this specimen amounts to: true naive CD4+ T cells. Recombination linked TRBV21-1 to TRBJ1-5; no DNA check was done on the table's D call, TRBD1. TRBV21-1 is a known pseudogene. The DNA sequence is given as TGTGCCAGCAGCTTTAACGGGACAGGGAAGACTCAGCCCCAGCATTTT. Its product reads: CASSFNGTGKTQPQHF.